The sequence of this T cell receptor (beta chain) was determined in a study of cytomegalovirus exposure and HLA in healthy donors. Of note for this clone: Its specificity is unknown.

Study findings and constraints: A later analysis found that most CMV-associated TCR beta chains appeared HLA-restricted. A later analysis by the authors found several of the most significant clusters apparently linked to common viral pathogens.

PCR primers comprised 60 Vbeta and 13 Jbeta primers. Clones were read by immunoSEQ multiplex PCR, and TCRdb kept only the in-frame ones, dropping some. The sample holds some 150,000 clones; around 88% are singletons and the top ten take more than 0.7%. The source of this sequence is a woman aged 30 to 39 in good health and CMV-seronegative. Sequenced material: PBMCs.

CDR3 in amino acids: CASEAQLREQYF. The CDR3 nucleotides are TGTGCGTCTGAGGCCCAGCTCCGCGAGCAGTACTTC. V is TRBV7-2 and J is TRBJ2-7, with D uncertain. The CDR3 runs to 12 residues. CDR1 and CDR2 from the germline V gene are SGHTA and FQGNSA.